This is a list of T cell receptor beta chains from one sample in a study of cytotoxic CD8 clonotypes in ibrutinib-treated CLL. Produced via immunoSEQ multiplex PCR; TCRdb's table is partial and in-frame only. The sample yields 270,000 or so clones, 70% to 80% seen once. The sample here was PBMCs, taken at disease progression, from a patient treated with ibrutinib. The receptors come from a human donor with chronic lymphocytic leukemia. Both conserved end residues are part of each CDR3. Fields, in order: D gene, J gene, V gene, clone size, CDR3 DNA, CDR3 protein. D genes are given only for firm matches. Some rows have no size entry. The others give once, few or many, or a class for an expanded clone.

TRBD1 | TRBJ1-2 | TRBV5-1 | - | TGCGCCAGCAGCTTGGTAGGGGGCGACGGTCATGGCTACACCTTC | CASSLVGGDGHGYTF
- | TRBJ2-1 | TRBV4-1 | - | TGCGCCAGCAGCCCCCGGGACATCTCCTACAATGAGCAGTTCTTC | CASSPRDISYNEQFF
TRBD1 | TRBJ2-7 | TRBV11-2 | - | TGTGCCAGCAGCTTAGGGACAGGGGGGTGGTACGAGCAGTACTTC | CASSLGTGGWYEQYF
TRBD2 | TRBJ2-3 | TRBV29-1 | - | TGCAGCGTGTTTAGCGGGAGCACAGATACGCAGTATTTT | CSVFSGSTDTQYF
- | TRBJ1-5 | TRBV6-5 | - | TGTGCCAGCAGCGTATATAGCAATCAGCCCCAGCATTTT | CASSVYSNQPQHF
TRBD1 | TRBJ1-2 | TRBV13 | - | TGTGCCAGCAGCTTACAGGACAGGGTTGATGGCTACACCTTC | CASSLQDRVDGYTF
TRBD1 | TRBJ2-7 | TRBV4-3 | - | TGCGCCAGCAGCCACACTGGACAGGGCGGCTACGAGCAGTACTTC | CASSHTGQGGYEQYF
- | TRBJ2-7 | TRBV2 | few | TGTGCCAGCAGTGGTCGAGGATACGAGCAGTACTTC | CASSGRGYEQYF
- | TRBJ2-7 | TRBV7-2 | - | TGTGCCAGCAGCTCCGGCCTCGACGAGCAGTACTTC | CASSSGLDEQYF
- | TRBJ2-7 | TRBV9 | - | TGTGCCAGCAGCGTAGGTGGGACGTGGCAAACCTACGAGCAGTACTTC | CASSVGGTWQTYEQYF
- | TRBJ2-7 | TRBV9 | few | TGTGCCAGCAGCGTCGTAGCAGCGGTGAGGGAGCAGTACTTC | CASSVVAAVREQYF
- | TRBJ1-3 | TRBV19 | once | TGTGCCAGTAGACCCCTCGGGGGGCTTGGAAACACCATATATTTT | CASRPLGGLGNTIYF
TRBD1 | TRBJ2-2 | TRBV6-1 | - | TGTGCCAGCAGACGAGACAGGGGAACCGGGGAGCTGTTTTTT | CASRRDRGTGELFF
- | TRBJ2-3 | TRBV13 | - | TGTGCCAGCAGCTTACCGTCGCTCACAGATACGCAGTATTTT | CASSLPSLTDTQYF
- | TRBJ2-6 | TRBV5-1 | few | TGCGCCAGCACCTCGGACGGTTCCTCTGGGGCCAACGTCCTGACTTTC | CASTSDGSSGANVLTF
TRBD1 | TRBJ1-2 | TRBV29-1 | - | TGCAGCGTTGACGGCGTGACAGGGGTGGACTATGGCTACACCTTC | CSVDGVTGVDYGYTF
TRBD1 | TRBJ2-7 | TRBV7-7 | - | TGTGCCAGCAGCCCCCTTTTGTTTTGGATCGGACAGGGGGCGTACGAGCAGTACTTC | CASSPLLFWIGQGAYEQYF
- | TRBJ2-6 | TRBV7-3 | - | TGTGCCAGCAGCCCGAGCCCCGAAGCGTCCGGGGCCAACGTCCTGACTTTC | CASSPSPEASGANVLTF
- | TRBJ2-2 | TRBV19 | - | TGTGCCAGTAGTATAATGGAGGGGATAGGGGGCACCGGGGAGCTGTTTTTT | CASSIMEGIGGTGELFF
- | TRBJ2-1 | TRBV2 | - | TGTGCCAGCAAAGTTAATCCCTACAATGAGCAGTTCTTC | CASKVNPYNEQFF
TRBD2 | TRBJ2-3 | TRBV6-5 | once | TGTGCCAGCAGCCCTAGCGGGGGTAGCACAGATACGCAGTATTTT | CASSPSGGSTDTQYF
TRBD2 | TRBJ2-3 | TRBV18 | - | TGTGCCAGCTCACCCCCCCGGGGGGGCCCGGATACGCAGTATTTT | CASSPPRGGPDTQYF
TRBD1 | TRBJ2-4 | TRBV7-2 | - | TGTGCCAGCAGCTCCCTGACAGGGGTGGCCAAAAACATTCAGTACTTC | CASSSLTGVAKNIQYF
- | TRBJ2-3 | TRBV7-9 | - | TGTGCCAGCAGCCTCGCTTGGGGCACAGATACGCAGTATTTT | CASSLAWGTDTQYF
TRBD2 | TRBJ2-7 | TRBV9 | - | TGTGCCAGCAGCCCCGGGGGGGGGTCATTATACGAGCAGTACTTC | CASSPGGGSLYEQYF
TRBD1 | TRBJ2-7 | TRBV6-1 | - | TGTGCCAGCAGAGCGGACAGGAGCTCCTACGAGCAGTACTTC | CASRADRSSYEQYF
- | TRBJ2-3 | TRBV4-1 | - | TGCGCCAGCAGCCAAGACGCGATGATATCGTATTTT | CASSQDAMISYF